This is a list of T cell receptor beta chains from one sample in a study of blood T cell repertoires in COVID-19. Sequencing was performed with immunoSEQ multiplex PCR; in TCRdb, only in-frame clones are kept and a portion is missing. The sample comprises roughly 51,000 clones, about 90% of which are singletons, and roughly 7% rests with the top ten. The material sequenced was peripheral blood. The source of these receptors is a woman aged 55-69 years with active or convalescent COVID-19. CDR3s include the opening cysteine and the closing phenylalanine or tryptophan. Each record gives: V gene, clone size, J gene, D gene, CDR3 DNA, CDR3 protein. The D gene is left open where the match is weak. Only part of the rows carry a size: once, few, many, or a class if the clone is expanded.

TRBV28	.	TRBJ1-1	.	TGTGCCAGCAGTCCTTCGGGGGATGAAGCTTTCTTT	CASSPSGDEAFF
TRBV3-1/TRBV3-2	.	TRBJ1-1	.	TGTGCCAGCAGTCTCCCGGGAACTGAAGCTTTCTTT	CASSLPGTEAFF
TRBV7-3	.	TRBJ2-1	.	TGTGCCAGCAGCCCGACATCAGGCTCCTACAATGAGCAGTTCTTC	CASSPTSGSYNEQFF
TRBV28	.	TRBJ1-2	.	TGTGCCAGCAGTTTGGGCAGGCCAAACTATGGCTACACCTTC	CASSLGRPNYGYTF
TRBV7-2	.	TRBJ1-2	.	TGTGCCAGCAGCTTACGCAGGCCGTATGGCTACACCTTC	CASSLRRPYGYTF
TRBV4-2	.	TRBJ1-5	.	TGTGCCAGCAGCCTGGTCGGGGGGCGGAATAGCAATCAGCCCCAGCATTTT	CASSLVGGRNSNQPQHF
TRBV18	.	TRBJ2-2	TRBD2	TGTGCCAGCTCTCGCGGGAGTGGGGACACCGGGGAGCTGTTTTTT	CASSRGSGDTGELFF
TRBV6-5	.	TRBJ1-5	.	TGTGCCAGCAGTTCAGGGGATCAGCCCCAGCATTTT	CASSSGDQPQHF
TRBV27	.	TRBJ1-5	.	TGTGCCAGCAGTTCAGGGATTGGCAATCAGCCCCAGCATTTT	CASSSGIGNQPQHF
TRBV7-2	.	TRBJ2-7	.	TGTGCCAGCAGCTTTCGTCCTCAGGGAGGCGAGCAGTACTTC	CASSFRPQGGEQYF
TRBV19	once	TRBJ2-1	TRBD2	TGTGCCAGTACCTCGCTAGCGGGGGGGCCAAATGAGCAGTTCTTC	CASTSLAGGPNEQFF
TRBV4-1	.	TRBJ2-5	TRBD1	TGCGCCAGCAGCCAAACGGCCCCCGGGACAGGGGTCGAGACCCAGTACTTC	CASSQTAPGTGVETQYF
TRBV24-1	.	TRBJ1-5	TRBD1	TGTGCCACCAGTGACCCTACAGGGGGCCACGATCAGCCCCAGCATTTT	CATSDPTGGHDQPQHF
TRBV6-2/TRBV6-3	.	TRBJ2-4	TRBD2	TGTGCCAGCAGTTACAACGCGGGAGGGCCACGGTACGGAAACATTCAGTACTTC	CASSYNAGGPRYGNIQYF
TRBV11-3	.	TRBJ2-3	.	TGTGCCAGCAGCTTCAGCGGCCGCACAGATACGCAGTATTTT	CASSFSGRTDTQYF
TRBV11-2	.	TRBJ2-5	.	TGTGCCAGCAGCTTAGATCTGTCCCAAGAGACCCAGTACTTC	CASSLDLSQETQYF
TRBV5-1	once	TRBJ2-7	TRBD2	TGCGCCAGTGCGACTAGCGTCTACTACGAGCAGTACTTC	CASATSVYYEQYF
TRBV12-3/TRBV12-4	.	TRBJ1-1	.	TGTGCCAGCAGTTTAGGGCAGAACACTGAAGCTTTCTTT	CASSLGQNTEAFF
TRBV11-2	.	TRBJ1-2	.	TGTGCCAGCAGCCCGGGCGGAGGCTATGGCTACACCTTC	CASSPGGGYGYTF
TRBV4-2	.	TRBJ1-5	TRBD1	TGTGCCAGCAGCCAAGTGATCGGACAGGGCAATCAGCCCCAGCATTTT	CASSQVIGQGNQPQHF
TRBV19	.	TRBJ2-3	TRBD1	TGTGCCAGTAGTGTGGGACAGTTCTTCACAGATACGCAGTATTTT	CASSVGQFFTDTQYF
TRBV19	.	TRBJ1-3	TRBD1	TGTGCCAGTACCCAGGGGGCCCGCTCTGGAAACACCATATATTTT	CASTQGARSGNTIYF
TRBV6-5	.	TRBJ2-1	.	TGTGCCAGCAGCCGCTCGTTGAGCTCCTACAATGAGCAGTTCTTC	CASSRSLSSYNEQFF
TRBV6-6	.	TRBJ2-3	TRBD2	TGTGCCAGCAGTCCGGGACTAGCGGGGGTAAAGATCACAGATACGCAGTATTTT	CASSPGLAGVKITDTQYF
TRBV5-8	.	TRBJ2-7	.	TGTGCCAGCAGCATCTGGCAGGGGCGAGGCCTCGAGCAGTACTTC	CASSIWQGRGLEQYF
TRBV28	.	TRBJ2-2	.	TGTGCCAGCTCTCTCCGTCCGAACTCGAACACCGGGGAGCTGTTTTTT	CASSLRPNSNTGELFF
TRBV4-1	once	TRBJ2-1	TRBD2	TGCGCCAGCAGCCAGGTAGCGGGAAAGTCCTACAATGAGCAGTTCTTC	CASSQVAGKSYNEQFF
TRBV18	.	TRBJ1-1	TRBD1	TGTGCCAGCCAGCAGACAGGGATGGGCAACACTGAAGCTTTCTTT	CASQQTGMGNTEAFF
TRBV30	.	TRBJ2-6	.	TGTGCCTGGACCGGAGGTTCCGGGGCCAACGTCCTGACTTTC	CAWTGGSGANVLTF
TRBV7-9	.	TRBJ2-5	.	TGTGCCAGCAGCTCCCCCTCACAGGGGAGGCAAGAGACCCAGTACTTC	CASSSPSQGRQETQYF
TRBV2	.	TRBJ1-4	TRBD1	TGTGCCAGCGGAGAGGACAGGCTTAATGAAAAACTGTTTTTT	CASGEDRLNEKLFF
TRBV6-5	.	TRBJ1-5	.	TGTGCCAGCAGTTACACTCCCGGGTACGTGGAGCCCCAGCATTTT	CASSYTPGYVEPQHF
TRBV4-1	.	TRBJ2-1	TRBD2	TGCGCCAGCAACCAAGCGGGAGAGTACAATGAGCAGTTCTTC	CASNQAGEYNEQFF
TRBV28	.	TRBJ1-2	.	TGTGCCAGCATCACTCCGGGACTGTTATATGGCTACACCTTC	CASITPGLLYGYTF
TRBV4-2	.	TRBJ1-5	.	TGTGCCAGCAGCCAAAAACAGGATCACAATCAGCCCCAGCATTTT	CASSQKQDHNQPQHF
TRBV3-1/TRBV3-2	.	TRBJ1-6	.	TGTGCCAGCAGCTTGAATAACAGGGCTTCACCCCTCCACTTT	CASSLNNRASPLHF
TRBV7-3	.	TRBJ2-1	.	TGTGCCAGCAGCGATCCGAGCGGGCCCTCCTACAATGAGCAGTTCTTC	CASSDPSGPSYNEQFF
TRBV2	.	TRBJ2-2	.	TGTGCCAGCAGCCAGGACTCTAAGAACACCGGGGAGCTGTTTTTT	CASSQDSKNTGELFF
TRBV4-2	.	TRBJ1-3	.	TGTGCCAGCAGCCAAGATAGGGGGTCTGGAAACACCATATATTTT	CASSQDRGSGNTIYF
TRBV30	.	TRBJ1-6	.	TGTGCCTGGAGTGTACAAGGGACTCTGGGTTCACCCCTCCACTTT	CAWSVQGTLGSPLHF
TRBV19	.	TRBJ2-7	.	TGTGCTGGAGGGACGTCCTACGAGCAGTACTTC	CAGGTSYEQYF
TRBV27	.	TRBJ2-7	TRBD2	TGTGCCAGCAGTTTAGGAACTAGCGGGAGAAGCGAGCAGTACTTC	CASSLGTSGRSEQYF
TRBV6-1	once	TRBJ1-2	.	TGTGCCAGCAGTGAAGTGACTTACGGCTACACCTTC	CASSEVTYGYTF
TRBV13	.	TRBJ2-1	.	TGTGCCAGCAGCTTGAGAGACACCTACAATGAGCAGTTCTTC	CASSLRDTYNEQFF
TRBV18	.	TRBJ1-1	TRBD1	TGTGCCAGCTCACCGGTCCGACAGGGGGCGAATACTGAAGCTTTCTTT	CASSPVRQGANTEAFF
TRBV3-1/TRBV3-2	once	TRBJ2-3	TRBD2	TGTGCCAGCCAGTCTGAGCGGGGGGGCAGGGATACGCAGTATTTT	CASQSERGGRDTQYF
TRBV30	.	TRBJ1-1	.	TGTGCCTGGAACCTCCTACAGAGCCTGAACACTGAAGCTTTCTTT	CAWNLLQSLNTEAFF
TRBV5-1	.	TRBJ2-3	TRBD2	TGCGCCAGCAGCTTCCGACTAGCGGGACCCACAGATACGCAGTATTTT	CASSFRLAGPTDTQYF
TRBV7-9	once	TRBJ1-1	TRBD1	TGTGCCAGCAGCTCTACAACGACAGGGGGCATCGCTGAAGCTTTCTTT	CASSSTTTGGIAEAFF
TRBV2	.	TRBJ1-6	TRBD1	TGTGCCAGCAGTGGACAGGGGAATTCACCCCTCCACTTT	CASSGQGNSPLHF
TRBV28	.	TRBJ1-1	.	TGTGCCAGCAGAAGAGTCAGGGGATCTGAAGCTTTCTTT	CASRRVRGSEAFF
TRBV28	.	TRBJ1-1	.	TGTGCCAGCTCGGAGTTAAACACTGAAGCTTTCTTT	CASSELNTEAFF
TRBV4-1	.	TRBJ1-5	TRBD1	TGCGCCAGCAGCCTCGACACAGGGGGCGCGGATCAGCCCCAGCATTTT	CASSLDTGGADQPQHF